The sequence of this T cell receptor (beta chain) was determined in a study of regulatory T cells. Study results and caveats: In CD3G-deficient patients, conventional CD4+ T cells were enriched for hydrophobic CDR3 residues at positions 6 and 7.

CDR1 is SGHRS and CDR2 is YFSETQ in the germline V gene. Trimming removed 3 bases at V and 1 base at J, with 13 bases between. CDR3 size: 16 residues. The PCR used 52 TRBV and 13 TRBJ primers. Clones were read by immunoSEQ multiplex PCR, and TCRdb kept only the in-frame ones, dropping some. Of roughly 30,000 clones in the sample, around 92% were seen once. Comment on this clone: Its antigen is currently unknown.

This clonotype was obtained from a person under 30 with CD3G deficiency. This chain links TRBV5-1 with TRBJ2-2; a possible D gene is TRBD2 (6 bases). Sequencing was performed on conventional CD4+ T cells sorted from blood. CDR3 bases: TGCGCCAGCAGCTCCGAGGGAGGAGGGAACACCGGGGAGCTGTTTTTT. This codes for CASSSEGGGNTGELFF.